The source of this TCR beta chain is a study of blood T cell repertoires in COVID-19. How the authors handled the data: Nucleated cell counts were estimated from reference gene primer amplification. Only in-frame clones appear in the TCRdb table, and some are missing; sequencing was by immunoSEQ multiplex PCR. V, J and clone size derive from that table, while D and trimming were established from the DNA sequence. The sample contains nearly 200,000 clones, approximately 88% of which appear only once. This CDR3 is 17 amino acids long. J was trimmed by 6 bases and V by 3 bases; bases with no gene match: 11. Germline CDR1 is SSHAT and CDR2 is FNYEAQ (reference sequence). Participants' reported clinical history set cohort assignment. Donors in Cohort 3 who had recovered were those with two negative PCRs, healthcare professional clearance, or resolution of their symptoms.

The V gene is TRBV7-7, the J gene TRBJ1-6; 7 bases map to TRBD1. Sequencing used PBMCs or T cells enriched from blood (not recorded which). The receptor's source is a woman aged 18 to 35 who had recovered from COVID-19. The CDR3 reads CASSLRSGTEINSPLHF. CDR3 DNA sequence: TGTGCCAGCAGCTTGAGGTCGGGGACAGAAATTAATTCACCCCTCCACTTT.